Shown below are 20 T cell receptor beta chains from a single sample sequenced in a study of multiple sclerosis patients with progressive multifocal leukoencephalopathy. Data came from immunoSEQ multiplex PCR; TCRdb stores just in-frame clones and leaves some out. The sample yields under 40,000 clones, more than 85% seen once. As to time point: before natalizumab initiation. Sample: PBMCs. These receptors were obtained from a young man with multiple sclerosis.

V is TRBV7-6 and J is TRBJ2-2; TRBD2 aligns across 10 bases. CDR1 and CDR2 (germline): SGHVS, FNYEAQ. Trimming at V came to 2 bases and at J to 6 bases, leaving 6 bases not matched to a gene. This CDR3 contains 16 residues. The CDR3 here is CASSLRASGSAGELFF. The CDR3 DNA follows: TGTGCCAGCAGCTTAAGGGCTAGCGGGAGTGCCGGGGAGCTGTTTTTT. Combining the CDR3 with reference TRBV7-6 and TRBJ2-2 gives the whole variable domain GAGVSQSPRYKVTKRGQDVALRCDPISGHVSLYWYRQALGQGPEFLTYFNYEAQQDKSGLPNDRFSAERPEGSISTLTIQRTEQRDSAMYRCASSLRASGSAGELFFGEGSRLTVL.

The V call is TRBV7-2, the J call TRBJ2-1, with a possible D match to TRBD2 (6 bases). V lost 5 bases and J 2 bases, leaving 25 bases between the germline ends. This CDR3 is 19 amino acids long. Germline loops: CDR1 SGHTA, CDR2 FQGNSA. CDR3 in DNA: TGTGCCAGCAGCCGTCCCGCGGGGCTACTGGCGGAAACCTACAATGAGCAGTTCTTC. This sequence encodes CASSRPAGLLAETYNEQFF.

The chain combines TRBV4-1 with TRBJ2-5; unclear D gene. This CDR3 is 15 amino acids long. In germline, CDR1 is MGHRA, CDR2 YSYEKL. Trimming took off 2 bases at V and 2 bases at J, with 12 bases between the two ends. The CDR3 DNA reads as TGCGCCAGCAGCCAACACGGTGGCGGTCAAGAGACCCAGTACTTC. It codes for CASSQHGGGQETQYF.

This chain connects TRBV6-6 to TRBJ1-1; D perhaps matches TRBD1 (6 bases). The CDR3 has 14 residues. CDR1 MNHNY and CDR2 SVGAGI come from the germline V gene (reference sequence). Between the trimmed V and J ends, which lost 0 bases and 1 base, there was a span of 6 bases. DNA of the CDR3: TGTGCCAGCAGTTACTCGACAGGGAACACTGAAGCTTTCTTT. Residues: CASSYSTGNTEAFF.

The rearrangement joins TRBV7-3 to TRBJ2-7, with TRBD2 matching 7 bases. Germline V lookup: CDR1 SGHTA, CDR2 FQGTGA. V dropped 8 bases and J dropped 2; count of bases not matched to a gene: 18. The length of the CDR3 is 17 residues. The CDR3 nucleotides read TGTGCCAGCTCCAAGGTCTGTATCGAGCGGGGAGCCTACGAGCAGTACTTC. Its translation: CASSKVCIERGAYEQYF.

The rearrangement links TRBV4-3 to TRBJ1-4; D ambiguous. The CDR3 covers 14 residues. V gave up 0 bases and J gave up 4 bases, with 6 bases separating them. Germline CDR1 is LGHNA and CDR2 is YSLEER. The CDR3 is CASSQEVSNEKLFF. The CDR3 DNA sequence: TGCGCCAGCAGCCAAGAAGTCAGTAATGAAAAACTGTTTTTT.

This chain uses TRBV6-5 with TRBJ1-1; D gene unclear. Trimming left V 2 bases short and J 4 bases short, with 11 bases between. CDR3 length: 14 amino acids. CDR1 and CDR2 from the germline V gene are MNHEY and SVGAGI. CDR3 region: CASSYALWGTEAFF. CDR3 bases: TGTGCCAGCAGTTACGCCCTGTGGGGCACTGAAGCTTTCTTT.

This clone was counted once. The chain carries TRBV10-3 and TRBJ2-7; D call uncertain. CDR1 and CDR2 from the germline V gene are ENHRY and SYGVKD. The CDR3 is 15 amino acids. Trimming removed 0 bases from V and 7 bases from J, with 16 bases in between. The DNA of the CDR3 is TGTGCCATCAGTGAGTCCGGACGAGTGATGCGTGAGCAGTACTTC. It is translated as CAISESGRVMREQYF.

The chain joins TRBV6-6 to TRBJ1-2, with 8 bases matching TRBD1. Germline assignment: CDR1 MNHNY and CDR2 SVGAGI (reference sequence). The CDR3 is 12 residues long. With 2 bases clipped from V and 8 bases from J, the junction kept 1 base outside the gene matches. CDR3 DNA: TGTGCCAGCAGTTACGACAGGGGAGGCTACACCTTC. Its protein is CASSYDRGGYTF.

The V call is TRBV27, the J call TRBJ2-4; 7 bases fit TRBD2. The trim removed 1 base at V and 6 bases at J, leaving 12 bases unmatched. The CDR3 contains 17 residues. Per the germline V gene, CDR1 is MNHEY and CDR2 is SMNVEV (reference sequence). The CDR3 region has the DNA TGTGCCAGCAGTTTATTGGCTAGCGGACCCAATTCAAACATTCAGTACTTC. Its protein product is CASSLLASGPNSNIQYF.

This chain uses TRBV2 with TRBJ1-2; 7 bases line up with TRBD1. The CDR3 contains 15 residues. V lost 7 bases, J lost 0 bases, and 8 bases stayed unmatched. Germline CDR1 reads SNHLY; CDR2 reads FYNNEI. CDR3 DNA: TGTGCCAGCATCAGCAGGGGGAGAGCTAACTATGGCTACACCTTC. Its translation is CASISRGRANYGYTF. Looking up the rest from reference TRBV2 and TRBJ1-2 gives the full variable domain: EPEVTQTPSHQVTQMGQEVILRCVPISNHLYFYWYRQILGQKVEFLVSFYNNEISEKSEIFDDQFSVERPDGSNFTLKIRSTKLEDSAMYFCASISRGRANYGYTFGSGTRLTVV.

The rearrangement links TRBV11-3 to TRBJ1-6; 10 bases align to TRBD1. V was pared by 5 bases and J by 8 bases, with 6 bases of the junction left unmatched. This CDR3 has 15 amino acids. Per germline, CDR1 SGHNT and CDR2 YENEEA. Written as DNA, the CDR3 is TGTGCCAGCAGCACCCAGACAGGGGGCGATTCACCCCTCCACTTT. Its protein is CASSTQTGGDSPLHF.

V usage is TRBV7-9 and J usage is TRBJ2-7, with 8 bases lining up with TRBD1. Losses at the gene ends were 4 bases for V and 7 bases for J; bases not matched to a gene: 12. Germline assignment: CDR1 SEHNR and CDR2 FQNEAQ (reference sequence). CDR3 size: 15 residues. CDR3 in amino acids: CASSSWTGKFSEQYF. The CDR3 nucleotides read TGTGCCAGCAGCTCGTGGACAGGGAAGTTTAGTGAGCAGTACTTC.

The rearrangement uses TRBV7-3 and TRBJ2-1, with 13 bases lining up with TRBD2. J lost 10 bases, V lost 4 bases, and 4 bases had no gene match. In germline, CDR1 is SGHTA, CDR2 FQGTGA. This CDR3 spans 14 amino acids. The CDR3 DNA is TGTGCCAGCAGCTCTACTAGCGGGAGGGGGGAGCAGTTCTTC. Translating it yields CASSSTSGRGEQFF.

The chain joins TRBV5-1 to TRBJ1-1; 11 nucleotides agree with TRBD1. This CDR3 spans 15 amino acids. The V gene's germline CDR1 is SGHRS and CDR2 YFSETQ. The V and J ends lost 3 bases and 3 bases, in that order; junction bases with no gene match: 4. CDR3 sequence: CASSWTGGGHTEAFF. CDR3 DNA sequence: TGCGCCAGCAGCTGGACAGGGGGCGGGCACACTGAAGCTTTCTTT. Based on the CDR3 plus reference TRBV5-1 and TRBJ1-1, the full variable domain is KAGVTQTPRYLIKTRGQQVTLSCSPISGHRSVSWYQQTPGQGLQFLFEYFSETQRNKGNFPGRFSGRQFSNSRSEMNVSTLELGDSALYLCASSWTGGGHTEAFFGQGTRLTVV.

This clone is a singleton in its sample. CDR3 region: CASSMAREVTEAFF. The DNA of the CDR3 is TGTGCCAGTAGTATGGCTAGGGAAGTAACTGAAGCTTTCTTT. The chain is built from TRBV19 and TRBJ1-1; D uncertain. V was shortened by 3 bases and J by 5 bases, with 13 bases between the two germline ends. CDR1 and CDR2 (germline): LNHDA, SQIVND (reference sequence). The CDR3 is made up of 14 amino acids.

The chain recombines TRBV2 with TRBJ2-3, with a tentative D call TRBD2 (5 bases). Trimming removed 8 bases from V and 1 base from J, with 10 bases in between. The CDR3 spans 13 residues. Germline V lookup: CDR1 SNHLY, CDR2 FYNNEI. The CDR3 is CASEGTGTDTQYF. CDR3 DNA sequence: TGTGCCAGCGAGGGCACAGGCACAGATACGCAGTATTTT.

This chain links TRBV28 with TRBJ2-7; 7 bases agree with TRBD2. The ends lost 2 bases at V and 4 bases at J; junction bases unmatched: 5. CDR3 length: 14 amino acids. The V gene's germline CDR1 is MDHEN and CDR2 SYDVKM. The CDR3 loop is CASSLPSGNYEQYF. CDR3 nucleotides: TGTGCCAGCAGTTTACCGAGCGGGAATTACGAGCAGTACTTC.

This CDR3 is CASNPLRGANEKLFF. DNA for the CDR3: TGTGCCAGCAACCCTCTACGGGGAGCTAATGAAAAACTGTTTTTT. V gene TRBV7-8 combines with J gene TRBJ1-4; D is unclear. The length of the CDR3 is 15 residues. The ends were cut back, 7 bases at V and 3 bases at J, with 15 bases in the middle. Germline lookup yields CDR1 SGHVS and CDR2 FQNEAQ.

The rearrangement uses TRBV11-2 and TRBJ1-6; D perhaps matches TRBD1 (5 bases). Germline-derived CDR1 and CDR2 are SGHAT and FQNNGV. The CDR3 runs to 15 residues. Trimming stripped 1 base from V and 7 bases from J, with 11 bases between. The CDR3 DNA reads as TGTGCCAGCAGCTTAGGGGCAGGGCAGAATTCACCCCTCCACTTT. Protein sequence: CASSLGAGQNSPLHF.